This entry describes one T cell receptor (beta chain). The antigen remains undetermined. This sample is drawn from a study of cytomegalovirus exposure and HLA in healthy donors. Across the whole study: The 550 to 800 first-cohort repertoires and the 95 to 150 validation repertoires shared the same platform, a later analysis reported.

Using immunoSEQ multiplex PCR, the repertoire was profiled, and TCRdb retains in-frame clones only, with some absent. Among roughly 90,000 clones, 80% to 95% were seen once, and the ten largest hold about 1.1%. Findings of the study overall: Both high specificity and high sensitivity reportedly marked the classifier's diagnosis of cytomegalovirus status.

Germline V lookup: CDR1 LGHNA, CDR2 YSLEER. This CDR3 is 13 amino acids long. V lost 4 bases, J lost 5 bases, and 4 bases stayed unmatched. This receptor was taken from a woman between 25 and 40 years old in good health and CMV-seropositive. V usage is TRBV4-3 and J usage is TRBJ2-5, with 7 nucleotides matching TRBD1. The sequenced sample consisted of PBMCs. The CDR3 sequence is CASSPTGVETQYF. DNA of the CDR3: TGCGCCAGCAGCCCCACAGGGGTGGAGACCCAGTACTTC.